The 23 T cell receptor beta chains below come from one sample, sequenced in a study of blood T cells in healthy people across ages. With a J-beta primer mix and a sample-barcoded 5' primer, a second PCR ran roughly 6 to 11 cycles. TCRdb reanalysed the 5' RACE reads using MiXCR and keeps one entry per CDR3 protein. The sample yields just under 900,000 distinct CDR3 sequences, more than 25% seen once. Input material: blood. The receptors here all came from an elderly woman in good health.

Remarks on this clonotype: A much larger clone lies one base from this, so it may be a read error. The V call is TRBV4-3, the J call TRBJ2-5, with D hard to call. The CDR3 covers 13 residues. Germline V gene sequence: CDR1 LGHNA, CDR2 YSLEER. The CDR3, as DNA: TGCGCCGGCAGCCAAGTCCGGTCCGAGGCCCAGTACTTC. Encoded protein: CAGSQVRSEAQYF.

The rearrangement links TRBV7-2 to TRBJ2-7; the D is unclear. This CDR3 has 11 residues. In germline, CDR1 is SGHTA, CDR2 FQGNSA. V dropped 6 bases and J dropped 5 bases, with 8 bases sitting between them. The CDR3, as DNA: TGTGCCAGCAGTCGTGTCCACGAGCAGTACTTC. It codes for CASSRVHEQYF.

This clonotype was observed a handful of times. The chain carries TRBV24-1 and TRBJ2-2; 8 nucleotides line up with TRBD1. The CDR3 runs 16 residues. The V segment lost 2 bases and the J segment 6 bases; nucleotides outside the gene matches: 7. CDR1 and CDR2 from the germline V gene are KGHDR and SFDVKD. CDR3 in DNA: TGTGCCACCAGTGATTCCGGACAGGGATTCGCCGGGGAGCTGTTTTTT. Translation gives CATSDSGQGFAGELFF.

The rearrangement joins TRBV5-1 to TRBJ1-2; 7 bases map to TRBD1. This CDR3 has 13 residues. Germline V CDR1 and CDR2: SGHRS, YFSETQ. V shed 7 bases, J shed 3 bases, and the junction held 6 bases outside the gene matches. DNA of the CDR3: TGCGCCAGCGGAGATACAGGGGACTATGGCTACACCTTC. Translation gives CASGDTGDYGYTF.

This chain links TRBV12-3 or TRBV12-4 with TRBJ1-1; D is unresolved. The CDR3 runs 14 residues. The germline V and J ends were trimmed by 1 base and 4 bases, with 10 bases remaining between them. The CDR3 spells CASSLEGWVTEAFF. CDR3 bases: TGTGCCAGCAGTTTAGAGGGTTGGGTCACTGAAGCTTTCTTT.

The chain carries TRBV7-9 and TRBJ1-2, with D unclear. The CDR3 has 13 amino acids. Germline V gene data show CDR1 as SEHNR and CDR2 as FQNEAQ (reference sequence). The V gene lost 0 bases and the J gene lost 6 bases, with 8 bases spanning the gap. This CDR3 reads CASSLASGDGYTF. CDR3 in DNA: TGTGCCAGCAGCTTAGCTAGCGGGGATGGCTACACCTTC.

This clonotype turned up a few times. The chain couples TRBV7-2 to TRBJ2-5; D unresolved. The CDR3 runs 13 residues. V was cut by 2 bases and J by 4 bases, with 8 bases left in between. Germline V gives CDR1 SGHTA, CDR2 FQGNSA. CDR3 residues: CASSLIGSETQYF. As DNA, the CDR3 is TGTGCCAGCAGCTTAATCGGGTCAGAGACCCAGTACTTC.

As for this clonotype: A much more abundant neighbour one base away suggests this may be a read error. The chain recombines TRBV20-1 with TRBJ2-5; D gene uncertain. The CDR3 runs 12 residues. Germline lookup yields CDR1 DFQATT and CDR2 SNEGSKA (reference sequence). CDR3: CRAHLYQETQYF. The CDR3 nucleotides are TGCAGGGCCCATTTGTACCAAGAGACCCAGTACTTC.

Concerning this clonotype: Germline and junction disagree at one end, which may indicate a read error. This rearrangement joins TRBV12-3 or TRBV12-4 to TRBJ2-3; D may be TRBD1 (5 bases). The CDR3 length is 15 residues. CDR3 DNA sequence: TGTGCCAGCAGCCGGTCAGGGCAAAGCGCAGATGCGCAGTATTTT. Translation: CASSRSGQSADAQYF.

This clonotype was detected ten times or more. The rearrangement links TRBV20-1 to TRBJ2-5, with 10 nucleotides matching TRBD2. Germline V CDR1 and CDR2: DFQATT, SNEGSKA (reference sequence). The CDR3 runs 15 residues. V dropped 3 bases and J dropped 2; count of bases not matched to a gene: 6. CDR3 region: CSASRTSGVQETQYF. CDR3 DNA: TGCAGTGCTAGCCGGACTAGCGGCGTACAAGAGACCCAGTACTTC.

Turning to this clonotype: A much larger clone is a single base away; this may be a read error. The chain couples TRBV7-8 to TRBJ2-1; D is possibly TRBD2 (7 bases). Germline loops: CDR1 SGHVS, CDR2 FQNEAQ. The length of the CDR3 is 16 residues. Trimming removed 4 bases from V and 12 bases from J, with 25 bases in between. For the CDR3, the DNA is TGTGCCAGCAGCTCCTTCCTAGTGGGGGGGCCGATCGGGCAGTTCTTC. This translates into CASSSFLVGGPIGQFF.

The CDR3 spells CAISESAGGPSYEQYF. CDR3 in DNA: TGTGCCATCAGTGAAAGCGCGGGGGGCCCGTCCTACGAGCAGTACTTC. The genes are TRBV10-3 and TRBJ2-7; 8 bases agree with TRBD2. V lost 3 bases to trimming and J lost 1 base; unmatched junction nucleotides: 8. Germline V gene data show CDR1 as ENHRY and CDR2 as SYGVKD. The CDR3 spans 16 residues.

This clonotype was observed a handful of times. This chain connects TRBV24-1 to TRBJ1-2, with D maybe TRBD1 (6 bases). This CDR3 comprises 14 residues. Germline V CDR1 and CDR2: KGHDR, SFDVKD. Trimming took off 4 bases at V and 7 bases at J, with 15 bases between the two ends. In nucleotides, the CDR3 is TGTGCCACCAGTGACACCGGGACACTGGGTGGCTACACCTTC. It translates to CATSDTGTLGGYTF.

This clonotype was seen at least ten times. The V call is TRBV5-1, the J call TRBJ2-7; 13 bases align to TRBD2. The CDR3 sequence is 16 residues long. Germline CDR1 is SGHRS and CDR2 is YFSETQ. Trimming cost V 5 bases and J 1 base; bases outside gene matches: 6. The chain's CDR3 is CASSPTSGGASYEQYF. The CDR3 coding sequence is TGCGCCAGCAGTCCCACTAGCGGGGGGGCGTCCTACGAGCAGTACTTC.

This clonotype was seen repeatedly, ten times or more. This chain uses TRBV7-9 with TRBJ2-1, with 9 bases aligning to TRBD2. CDR3 size: 18 residues. Germline lookup yields CDR1 SEHNR and CDR2 FQNEAQ (reference sequence). V was clipped by 4 bases and J by 2 bases; unmatched bases: 12. This chain's CDR3 is CASSSGGSGGPTYNEQFF. The CDR3, as DNA: TGTGCCAGCAGCTCCGGGGGTAGCGGGGGCCCCACCTACAATGAGCAGTTCTTC.

This clonotype was detected only a few times. The chain is built from TRBV4-1 and TRBJ1-5, with 10 bases aligning to TRBD1. With V trimmed by 0 bases and J by 2 bases, 4 bases remained unmatched. Germline V CDR1 and CDR2: MGHRA, YSYEKL. CDR3 size: 17 residues. DNA of the CDR3: TGCGCCAGCAGCCAAGAGGTCGGGACAGGGGGCAATCAGCCCCAGCATTTT. Protein product: CASSQEVGTGGNQPQHF.

This clonotype has a count of ten or more. The rearrangement joins TRBV2 to TRBJ2-1; D remains unclear. Germline lookup yields CDR1 SNHLY and CDR2 FYNNEI. This CDR3 is built from 15 residues. V lost 5 bases to trimming and J lost 8 bases, with 19 bases between them. The CDR3 here is CASSTRGPPVDEQFF. In DNA form, the CDR3 reads TGTGCCAGCAGTACCCGAGGACCCCCGGTGGATGAGCAGTTCTTC.

In its sample, this clonotype was seen many times. CDR3 coding DNA: TGTGCCAGCAGTGAAGCAAGGTCGCAGGGGAAGCAGTACTTC. As protein: CASSEARSQGKQYF. J is TRBJ2-7 and V is TRBV6-1, with TRBD1 as a possible D gene (6 bases). V lost 0 bases and J 8 bases, leaving 14 bases between the germline ends. The germline gives CDR1 MNHNS, CDR2 SASEGT. This CDR3 spans 14 amino acids.

DNA of the CDR3: TGTGCCAGCAGTTTAGCCCAGAGGACACTTGAAGCTTTCTTT. Translation: CASSLAQRTLEAFF. The V gene is TRBV12-3 or TRBV12-4, the J gene TRBJ1-1; maybe TRBD1 (5 bases). V was pared by 0 bases and J by 7 bases, with 12 bases between. The CDR3 is 14 amino acids.

With regard to this clonotype: The conserved phenylalanine or tryptophan normally closing the CDR3 is absent here, so this likely arose from a read error. The chain employs TRBV12-3 or TRBV12-4 and TRBJ2-2, with D tentatively TRBD2 (6 bases). The CDR3 runs to 16 residues. The V end was cut by 2 bases, the J end by 3 bases, with 13 bases between. CDR3: CASSLSGGAYTGELFC. The CDR3 DNA reads as TGTGCCAGCAGTTTAAGCGGAGGGGCCTACACCGGGGAGCTGTTTTGT.

Regarding this clonotype: The junction differs from germline at one of its ends, possibly a read error. The chain employs TRBV10-1 and TRBJ2-1; 9 nucleotides align to TRBD1. Germline CDR1 reads WNHNN; CDR2 reads SYGVQD (reference sequence). The CDR3 runs to 14 residues. The CDR3 DNA reads TGCGCCGGCAGTCCGGGACAGGGTAGGCATGAGCAGTTCTTC. Encoded protein: CAGSPGQGRHEQFF.

To note about this clonotype: This may arise from a read error, as a much more abundant clone is one base away. The CDR3 DNA reads TGCAGTGCTAGAGAGGCCACTAGCGGGCAGTACTTC. Protein product: CSAREATSGQYF. The rearrangement joins TRBV20-1 to TRBJ2-7; 8 nucleotides align to TRBD2. Trimming took 0 bases from V and 9 from J; bases not matched to a gene: 4. The germline V gene encodes CDR1 DFQATT and CDR2 SNEGSKA (reference sequence). The CDR3 runs to 12 residues.

This clonotype was counted a single time. The rearrangement joins TRBV10-3 to TRBJ2-1, with D perhaps TRBD2 (7 bases). Trimming pared 2 bases from V and 5 bases from J, leaving 16 bases between. The CDR3 sequence is 16 residues long. Germline CDR1 and CDR2: ENHRY and SYGVKD. The CDR3 loop is CAISERGGTVNNEQFF. For the CDR3, the DNA is TGTGCCATCAGTGAGAGGGGGGGGACCGTCAACAATGAGCAGTTCTTC.